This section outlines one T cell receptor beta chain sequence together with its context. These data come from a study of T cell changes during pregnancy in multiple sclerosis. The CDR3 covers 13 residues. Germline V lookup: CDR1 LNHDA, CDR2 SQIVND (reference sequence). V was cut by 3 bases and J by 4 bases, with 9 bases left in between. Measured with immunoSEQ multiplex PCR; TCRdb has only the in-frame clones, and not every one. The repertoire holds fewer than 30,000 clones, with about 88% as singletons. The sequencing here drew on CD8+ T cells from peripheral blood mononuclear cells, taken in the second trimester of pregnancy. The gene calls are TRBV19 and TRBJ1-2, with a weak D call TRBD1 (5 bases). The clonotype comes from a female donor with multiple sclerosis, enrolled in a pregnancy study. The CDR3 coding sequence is TGTGCCAGTAGTATGGGGCAGGTCTATGGCTACACCTTC. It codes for CASSMGQVYGYTF.